The rows below give T cell receptor beta chains drawn from one sample of a study of OX40 agonist ivuxolimab in advanced cancers. The method was immunoSEQ multiplex PCR; TCRdb's version includes in-frame clones alone and lacks a portion of them. This sample has more than 20,000 clones, with roughly 83% found just once. Sequenced material: CD4+ or CD8+ T cells sorted from blood, taken in a trial of the OX40 agonist ivuxolimab. The receptors stem from an adult with an advanced solid tumor such as melanoma, head and neck, liver or kidney cancer. The CDR3 runs from the conserved cysteine through the conserved F or W. Each record gives: CDR3 protein, CDR3 DNA, V gene, clone size, J gene, D gene. A D gene is named only where the DNA matches it firmly. Clone size is not always given. Where it is, it says once, few, many or a class for expanded clones.

CDR3aa: CASSLSDRVVPNYGYTF
CDR3nt: TGTGCCAGCAGCCTATCGGACAGGGTGGTTCCTAACTATGGCTACACCTTC
v_gene: TRBV7-8
abundance: .
j_gene: TRBJ1-2
d_gene: TRBD1

CDR3aa: CASSVGGNGAEAFF
CDR3nt: TGTGCCAGCAGCGTAGGGGGGAACGGGGCTGAAGCTTTCTTT
v_gene: TRBV9
abundance: .
j_gene: TRBJ1-1
d_gene: .

CDR3aa: CASSGTPQGTEAFF
CDR3nt: TGTGCCAGTAGTGGAACTCCCCAAGGGACTGAAGCTTTCTTT
v_gene: TRBV19
abundance: .
j_gene: TRBJ1-1
d_gene: .

CDR3aa: CASSPGTDTEAFF
CDR3nt: TGTGCCAGCAGCCCAGGGACCGATACTGAAGCTTTCTTT
v_gene: TRBV13
abundance: .
j_gene: TRBJ1-1
d_gene: .

CDR3aa: CASSLAGAYETQYF
CDR3nt: TGTGCTAGCAGCTTAGCGGGAGCATACGAGACCCAGTACTTC
v_gene: TRBV7-7
abundance: .
j_gene: TRBJ2-5
d_gene: TRBD2

CDR3aa: CASSLAVTGPGTDTQYF
CDR3nt: TGTGCCAGCAGCCTTGCCGTAACAGGGCCGGGCACAGATACGCAGTATTTT
v_gene: TRBV7-8
abundance: few
j_gene: TRBJ2-3
d_gene: .

CDR3aa: CASSTDRAGETQYF
CDR3nt: TGCGCCAGCAGCACGGACAGGGCGGGAGAGACCCAGTACTTC
v_gene: TRBV5-1
abundance: .
j_gene: TRBJ2-5
d_gene: TRBD1

CDR3aa: CASSLTSGSGELFF
CDR3nt: TGTGCCAGCAGCTTAACGTCTGGGTCCGGGGAGCTGTTTTTT
v_gene: TRBV7-3
abundance: .
j_gene: TRBJ2-2
d_gene: .

CDR3aa: CASSPLEGEEQYF
CDR3nt: TGCGCCAGCAGCCCCCTGGAGGGCGAAGAGCAGTACTTC
v_gene: TRBV4-1
abundance: .
j_gene: TRBJ2-7
d_gene: .

CDR3aa: CASSTGNQPQHF
CDR3nt: TGTGCCAGCAGTACGGGAAATCAGCCCCAGCATTTT
v_gene: TRBV27
abundance: .
j_gene: TRBJ1-5
d_gene: .

CDR3aa: CASSHQQGYEQYF
CDR3nt: TGTGCCAGCAGCCACCAACAGGGATACGAGCAGTACTTC
v_gene: TRBV7-6
abundance: .
j_gene: TRBJ2-7
d_gene: .

CDR3aa: CASSLGGSSNQPQHF
CDR3nt: TGCGCCAGCAGCTTGGGTGGGTCGAGCAATCAGCCCCAGCATTTT
v_gene: TRBV5-1
abundance: .
j_gene: TRBJ1-5
d_gene: .

CDR3aa: CASSFTPDGKSDEQYF
CDR3nt: TGTGCCAGCAGTTTTACCCCGGACGGGAAATCGGACGAGCAGTACTTC
v_gene: TRBV28
abundance: .
j_gene: TRBJ2-7
d_gene: .

CDR3aa: CASSWPGEGGYTF
CDR3nt: TGTGCCAGTAGTTGGCCAGGGGAAGGAGGCTACACCTTC
v_gene: TRBV19
abundance: .
j_gene: TRBJ1-2
d_gene: .

CDR3aa: CASSRESGIRDTQYF
CDR3nt: TGTGCCAGCAGCCGGGAGAGTGGGATCAGGGATACGCAGTATTTT
v_gene: TRBV7-3
abundance: medium-sized
j_gene: TRBJ2-3
d_gene: .

CDR3aa: CAISESGEGSYGYTF
CDR3nt: TGTGCCATCAGTGAATCCGGGGAGGGTAGCTATGGCTACACCTTC
v_gene: TRBV10-3
abundance: few
j_gene: TRBJ1-2
d_gene: .

CDR3aa: CASSLASGTEGPGNTIYF
CDR3nt: TGCGCCAGCAGCTTGGCGTCTGGGACAGAGGGTCCTGGAAACACCATATATTTT
v_gene: TRBV5-1
abundance: once
j_gene: TRBJ1-3
d_gene: TRBD1

CDR3aa: CASSQAELVDEQFF
CDR3nt: TGCGCCAGCAGCCAAGCCGAACTTGTGGATGAGCAGTTCTTC
v_gene: TRBV4-1
abundance: .
j_gene: TRBJ2-1
d_gene: .

CDR3aa: CASSLDPGGNTGELFF
CDR3nt: TGTGCCAGCAGCTTAGATCCGGGGGGGAACACCGGGGAGCTGTTTTTT
v_gene: TRBV7-8
abundance: many
j_gene: TRBJ2-2
d_gene: TRBD2

CDR3aa: CASSPKGGGNTIYF
CDR3nt: TGTGCCAGCAGCCCTAAAGGGGGTGGAAACACCATATATTTT
v_gene: TRBV14
abundance: .
j_gene: TRBJ1-3
d_gene: .

CDR3aa: CASSLFQGSYEQYF
CDR3nt: TGTGCCAGCAGTTTATTTCAGGGGTCTTACGAGCAGTACTTC
v_gene: TRBV27
abundance: once
j_gene: TRBJ2-7
d_gene: .

CDR3aa: CASSVAFDGAAPGYTF
CDR3nt: TGTGCCAGCAGCGTAGCTTTTGATGGCGCAGCCCCGGGCTACACCTTC
v_gene: TRBV9
abundance: .
j_gene: TRBJ1-2
d_gene: .

CDR3aa: CASTGLGYEQYF
CDR3nt: TGTGCCAGCACCGGACTAGGCTACGAGCAGTACTTC
v_gene: TRBV7-8
abundance: .
j_gene: TRBJ2-7
d_gene: TRBD2

CDR3aa: CASRVNTEAFF
CDR3nt: TGCGCCAGCAGAGTGAACACTGAAGCTTTCTTT
v_gene: TRBV5-1
abundance: few
j_gene: TRBJ1-1
d_gene: .

CDR3aa: CASSQKYEQYF
CDR3nt: TGTGCCAGCAGCCAAAAGTACGAGCAGTACTTC
v_gene: TRBV5-6
abundance: .
j_gene: TRBJ2-7
d_gene: .

CDR3aa: CASSHSEAGTNEKLFF
CDR3nt: TGTGCCAGCAGCCATAGCGAAGCGGGAACTAATGAAAAACTGTTTTTT
v_gene: TRBV7-9
abundance: .
j_gene: TRBJ1-4
d_gene: .

CDR3aa: CASRAAEWYGYTF
CDR3nt: TGTGCCAGCAGGGCAGCCGAGTGGTATGGCTACACCTTC
v_gene: TRBV9
abundance: .
j_gene: TRBJ1-2
d_gene: .

CDR3aa: CASRLTGAFYEQYF
CDR3nt: TGTGCCAGCAGATTGACAGGGGCGTTCTACGAGCAGTACTTC
v_gene: TRBV6-6
abundance: .
j_gene: TRBJ2-7
d_gene: TRBD1

CDR3aa: CASQGSSGRGELFF
CDR3nt: TGTGCCAGCCAGGGTTCTAGCGGGAGAGGGGAGCTGTTTTTT
v_gene: TRBV27
abundance: .
j_gene: TRBJ2-2
d_gene: TRBD2

CDR3aa: CASSLTSGRLNEQFF
CDR3nt: TGTGCCAGCAGCTTAACTAGCGGGAGATTAAATGAGCAGTTCTTC
v_gene: TRBV7-2
abundance: .
j_gene: TRBJ2-1
d_gene: TRBD2

CDR3aa: CATPPPAAYNEQFF
CDR3nt: TGTGCCACCCCTCCCCCGGCTGCCTACAATGAGCAGTTCTTC
v_gene: TRBV2
abundance: few
j_gene: TRBJ2-1
d_gene: .

CDR3aa: CASSLASGDTEAFF
CDR3nt: TGTGCCAGCAGCTTAGCCTCGGGAGACACTGAAGCTTTCTTT
v_gene: TRBV7-8
abundance: few
j_gene: TRBJ1-1
d_gene: .

CDR3aa: CASSLKNQPQHF
CDR3nt: TGTGCCAGCAGCTTAAAAAATCAGCCCCAGCATTTT
v_gene: TRBV7-9
abundance: .
j_gene: TRBJ1-5
d_gene: .

CDR3aa: CASSRMGWTGVSSGANVLTF
CDR3nt: TGCGCCAGCAGCCGCATGGGATGGACAGGGGTTAGCTCTGGGGCCAACGTCCTGACTTTC
v_gene: TRBV4-1
abundance: .
j_gene: TRBJ2-6
d_gene: TRBD1

CDR3aa: CASSLAGAGNSPLHF
CDR3nt: TGTGCCAGCAGCTTAGCAGGCGCGGGTAATTCACCCCTCCACTTT
v_gene: TRBV13
abundance: .
j_gene: TRBJ1-6
d_gene: .

CDR3aa: CASSPLDRGYTEAFF
CDR3nt: TGCGCCAGCAGCCCCTTAGACAGGGGGTACACTGAAGCTTTCTTT
v_gene: TRBV5-1
abundance: .
j_gene: TRBJ1-1
d_gene: TRBD1

CDR3aa: CAREHRPSSYEQYF
CDR3nt: TGTGCCAGGGAGCACAGACCTAGCTCCTACGAGCAGTACTTC
v_gene: TRBV2
abundance: .
j_gene: TRBJ2-7
d_gene: .

CDR3aa: CASSLVGGTGLGTDTQYF
CDR3nt: TGTGCCAGCAGCTTAGTCGGGGGGACAGGGCTTGGCACAGATACGCAGTATTTT
v_gene: TRBV7-9
abundance: few
j_gene: TRBJ2-3
d_gene: TRBD1

CDR3aa: CASSPRTGREQFF
CDR3nt: TGTGCCAGCAGTCCCCGGACCGGGCGTGAGCAGTTCTTC
v_gene: TRBV27
abundance: few
j_gene: TRBJ2-1
d_gene: .

CDR3aa: CASSLGTGLGVETQYF
CDR3nt: TGTGCCAGCAGCTTAGGGACAGGGCTGGGTGTAGAGACCCAGTACTTC
v_gene: TRBV7-8
abundance: few
j_gene: TRBJ2-5
d_gene: TRBD1

CDR3aa: CASRTGSGDTQYF
CDR3nt: TGTGCCAGCAGGACAGGGTCGGGAGATACGCAGTATTTT
v_gene: TRBV6-5
abundance: few
j_gene: TRBJ2-3
d_gene: TRBD1

CDR3aa: CASSLEGTDTQYF
CDR3nt: TGCGCCAGCAGCCTGGAGGGCACAGATACGCAGTATTTT
v_gene: TRBV4-1
abundance: .
j_gene: TRBJ2-3
d_gene: .

CDR3aa: CSVLGAEAFF
CDR3nt: TGCAGCGTACTCGGGGCTGAAGCTTTCTTT
v_gene: TRBV29-1
abundance: few
j_gene: TRBJ1-1
d_gene: .

CDR3aa: CASSLTGRVNQPQHF
CDR3nt: TGTGCCAGCAGCCTGACGGGACGGGTTAATCAGCCCCAGCATTTT
v_gene: TRBV5-8
abundance: .
j_gene: TRBJ1-5
d_gene: .

CDR3aa: CAWDRANTEAFF
CDR3nt: TGTGCCTGGGACAGGGCGAACACTGAAGCTTTCTTT
v_gene: TRBV30
abundance: .
j_gene: TRBJ1-1
d_gene: TRBD1

CDR3aa: CSVEMATSNYGYTF
CDR3nt: TGCAGCGTTGAAATGGCGACGTCCAACTATGGCTACACCTTC
v_gene: TRBV29-1
abundance: .
j_gene: TRBJ1-2
d_gene: .

CDR3aa: CASSLVGVLNTEAFF
CDR3nt: TGTGCCAGCAGCTTAGTTGGGGTTTTGAACACTGAAGCTTTCTTT
v_gene: TRBV7-9
abundance: .
j_gene: TRBJ1-1
d_gene: .

CDR3aa: CASLQGYYEQYF
CDR3nt: TGTGCCAGCCTACAGGGCTACTACGAGCAGTACTTC
v_gene: TRBV6-1
abundance: .
j_gene: TRBJ2-7
d_gene: .

CDR3aa: CASSLDDRASQPQHF
CDR3nt: TGTGCCAGCAGCTTGGACGACAGGGCGAGTCAGCCCCAGCATTTT
v_gene: TRBV7-6
abundance: .
j_gene: TRBJ1-5
d_gene: TRBD1